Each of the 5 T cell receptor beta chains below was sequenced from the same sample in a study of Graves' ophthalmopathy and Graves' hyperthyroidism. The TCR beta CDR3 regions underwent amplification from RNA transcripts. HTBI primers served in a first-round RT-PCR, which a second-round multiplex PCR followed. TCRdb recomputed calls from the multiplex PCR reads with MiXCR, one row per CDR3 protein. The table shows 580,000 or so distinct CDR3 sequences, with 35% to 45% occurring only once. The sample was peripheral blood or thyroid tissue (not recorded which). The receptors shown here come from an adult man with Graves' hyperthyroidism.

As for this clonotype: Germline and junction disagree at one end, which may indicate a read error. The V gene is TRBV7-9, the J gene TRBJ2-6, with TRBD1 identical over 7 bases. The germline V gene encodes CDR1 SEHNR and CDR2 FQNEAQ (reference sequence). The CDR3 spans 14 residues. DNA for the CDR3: TGTGCCAGCAGCTTAGTCGTACAGGGGAACACTGAAGCTTTC. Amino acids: CASSLVVQGNTEAF.

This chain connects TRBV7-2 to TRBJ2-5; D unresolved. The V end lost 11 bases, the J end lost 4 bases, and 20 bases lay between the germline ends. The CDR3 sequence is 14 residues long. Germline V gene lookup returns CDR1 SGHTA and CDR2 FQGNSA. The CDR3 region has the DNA TGTGCCGGCAACACAGAATCCTCGGGAGAGACCCAGTACTTC. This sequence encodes CAGNTESSGETQYF.

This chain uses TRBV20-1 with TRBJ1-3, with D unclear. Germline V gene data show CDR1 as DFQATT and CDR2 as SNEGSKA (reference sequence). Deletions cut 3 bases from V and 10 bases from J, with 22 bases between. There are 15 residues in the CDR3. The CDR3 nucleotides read TGCAGTGCTAGGGGAGGAGCGGGAGGAAAAGAGACCATATATTTT. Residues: CSARGGAGGKETIYF.

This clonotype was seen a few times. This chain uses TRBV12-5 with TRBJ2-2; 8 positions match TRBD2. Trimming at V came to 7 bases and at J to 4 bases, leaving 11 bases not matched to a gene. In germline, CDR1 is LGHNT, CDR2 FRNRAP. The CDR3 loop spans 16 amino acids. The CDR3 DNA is TGTGCTAGTGCCCCCTTGCCCGGGACTAGCACCGGGGAGCTGTTTTTT. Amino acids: CASAPLPGTSTGELFF.

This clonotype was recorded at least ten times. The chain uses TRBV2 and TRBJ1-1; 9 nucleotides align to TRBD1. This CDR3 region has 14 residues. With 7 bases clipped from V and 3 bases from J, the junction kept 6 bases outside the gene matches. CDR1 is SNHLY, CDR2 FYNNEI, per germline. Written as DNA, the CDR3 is TGTGCCAGCATCAAGGGACAGGGTTACACTGAAGCTTTCTTT. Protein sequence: CASIKGQGYTEAFF.